The present TCR beta chain was sequenced within a study of cytomegalovirus exposure and HLA in healthy donors. Study findings and constraints: Association of a missense DCLRE1C variant with TCR beta V- and J-gene trimming was reported in a later analysis. Rarity characterized most TCR sequences, yet some public TCRs appeared in many donors. Data from an earlier analysis indicated that most TCR beta V segments were productive either about 90% or about 30% of the time.

In germline, CDR1 is MGHDK, CDR2 SYGVNS. Trimming took off 7 bases at V and 1 base at J, with 4 bases between the two ends. The CDR3 length is 11 residues. On this clone itself: Its antigen is not known.

PCR involved 60 Vbeta and 13 Jbeta primers. Assay: immunoSEQ multiplex PCR; the TCRdb copy retains only in-frame clones and omits some. Here the sample spans about 140,000 clones, more than 75% being singletons. The J gene is TRBJ1-1, the V gene TRBV25-1; D unresolved. This clonotype was sampled from a man aged 40-55 years in good health and CMV-seronegative. The specimen sequenced was PBMCs. The CDR3 bases are TGTGCCAGCATCAAGAACACTGAAGCTTTCTTT. Amino acids: CASIKNTEAFF.